The TCR beta chain under discussion was sequenced for a study of shared clonotypes between healthy human individuals. Germline-derived CDR1 and CDR2 are SEHNR and FQNEAQ (reference sequence). Trimming pared 5 bases from V and 2 bases from J, leaving 10 bases between. The CDR3 is 14 amino acids. Method: immunoSEQ multiplex PCR; TCRdb's copy keeps in-frame clones and lacks some. The sample yields fewer than 700,000 clones, around 78% seen once. This rearrangement joins TRBV7-9 to TRBJ2-1, with a possible D match to TRBD2 (6 bases). The sample taken for sequencing was PBMCs. The TCR was taken from a middle-aged woman in good health. Some clones in this sample may be carry-over from other donors' samples. CDR3 protein: CASSPASAYNEQFF. CDR3 in DNA: TGTGCCAGCAGCCCAGCTAGCGCCTACAATGAGCAGTTCTTC.